The sequence of this TCR beta chain was determined in a study of T-cell reconstitution after alpha-beta-depleted transplantation in children. As concerns this clonotype: Its antigen is not identified.

Broader study findings: Recipient T cells and thymic progenitors that survived were the source of the high TCRbeta diversity seen at day 60 in some patients. Most T-cell counts and diversity one year after the transplant came from T cells that were newly produced. By about two months after transplant, alpha-beta T cells reportedly arose from several hundred graft clones that had expanded.

As it was prepared, the TCRbeta library received unique molecular identifiers. One entry per CDR3 protein results from TCRdb running MiXCR on the PCR reads. The data show just over 950,000 distinct CDR3 sequences, with about 30% seen just once and roughly 30% held by the top ten. The input for sequencing was PBMCs, mostly from graft donor cells, taken 360 days after TCRalphabeta/CD19-depleted stem cell transplant. This TCR came from a boy under two years old who had a stem cell transplant for SCID, so the T cells may come from the graft donor.

CDR3 protein: CATIRGPDYGYTF. CDR3 sequence (DNA): TGTGCCACGATCAGGGGGCCCGACTATGGCTACACCTTC. The chain has TRBV7-9 and TRBJ1-2; TRBD1 aligns across 8 bases. The J segment lost 3 bases and the V segment lost 10 bases, leaving 7 bases of the junction unmatched. This CDR3 is built from 13 residues. Germline V gives CDR1 SEHNR, CDR2 FQNEAQ (reference sequence).